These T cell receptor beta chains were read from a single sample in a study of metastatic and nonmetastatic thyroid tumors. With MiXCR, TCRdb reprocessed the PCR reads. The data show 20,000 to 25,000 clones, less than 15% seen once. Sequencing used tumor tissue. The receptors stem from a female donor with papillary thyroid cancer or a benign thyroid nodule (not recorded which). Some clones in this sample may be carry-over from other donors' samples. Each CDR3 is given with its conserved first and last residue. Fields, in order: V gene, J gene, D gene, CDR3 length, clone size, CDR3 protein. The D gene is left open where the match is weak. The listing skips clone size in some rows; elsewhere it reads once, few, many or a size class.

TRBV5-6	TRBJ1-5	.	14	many	CASNSDGGNQPQHF
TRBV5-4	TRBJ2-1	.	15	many	CASSLGGPRGNEQFF
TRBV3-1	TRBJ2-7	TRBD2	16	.	CASSQARRGGLDEQYF
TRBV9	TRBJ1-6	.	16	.	CASSVVGSSNNSPLHF
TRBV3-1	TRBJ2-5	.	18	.	CASSHPLGGRCYQETQYF
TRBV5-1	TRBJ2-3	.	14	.	CASSLGMRWDTQYF
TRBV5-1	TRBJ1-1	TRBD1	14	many	CASSLTEGATEAFF
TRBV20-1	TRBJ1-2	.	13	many	CSALREINYGYTF
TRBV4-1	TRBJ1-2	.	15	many	CASSQDSWGLRGYTF
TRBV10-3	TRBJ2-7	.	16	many	CAISGIQATSSYEQYF
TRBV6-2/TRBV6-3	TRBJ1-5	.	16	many	CASSLGTLGLGQPQHF
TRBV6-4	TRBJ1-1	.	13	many	CAGSNDMNTEAFF
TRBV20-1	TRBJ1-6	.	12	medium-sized	CSAGRTNSPLHF
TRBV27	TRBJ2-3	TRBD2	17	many	CASSLGAGGGSTDTQYF
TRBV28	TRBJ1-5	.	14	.	CASSLSNDAKPQHF
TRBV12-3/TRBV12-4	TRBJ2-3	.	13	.	CASSLDLPNTQYF
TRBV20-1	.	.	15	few	CSAAQDSYSNQPQYF
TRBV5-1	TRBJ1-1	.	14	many	CASSFDGENTEAFF
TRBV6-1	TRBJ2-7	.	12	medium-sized	CASRGRQDEQYF
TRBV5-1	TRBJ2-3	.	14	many	CASSDPWSTDTQYF
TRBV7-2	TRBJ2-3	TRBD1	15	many	CASSSWTGGTDTQYF
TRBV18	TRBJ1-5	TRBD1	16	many	CASSPQSGGSGQPQHF
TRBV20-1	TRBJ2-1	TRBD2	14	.	CSARLAGDYNEQFF
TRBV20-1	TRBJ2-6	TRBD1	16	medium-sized	CSAPGQAASGANVLTF
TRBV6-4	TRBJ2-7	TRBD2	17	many	CASSDSETSGSLYEQYF
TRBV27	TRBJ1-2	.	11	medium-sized	CASSGGGGYTF
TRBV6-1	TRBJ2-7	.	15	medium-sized	CASSERASSSYEQYF
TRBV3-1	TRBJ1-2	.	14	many	CASSQGGLSYGYTF
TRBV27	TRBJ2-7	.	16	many	CASRLHPTAGHHEQYF
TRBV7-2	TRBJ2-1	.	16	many	CASSLALGSGYNEQFF
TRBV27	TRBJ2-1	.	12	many	CASSLPGREQFF
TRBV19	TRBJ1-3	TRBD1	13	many	CASRGQGGNTIYF
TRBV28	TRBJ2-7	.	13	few	CASRNNLDYEQYF
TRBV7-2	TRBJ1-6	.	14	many	CASSQRVYNSPLHF
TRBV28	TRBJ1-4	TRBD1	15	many	CASSLSGQGKEKLFF
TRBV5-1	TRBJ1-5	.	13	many	CASSLIPSQPQHF
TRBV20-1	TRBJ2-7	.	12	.	CSGSRDIYEQYF
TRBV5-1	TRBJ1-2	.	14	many	CASSSGLVPYGYTF
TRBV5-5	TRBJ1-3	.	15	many	CASSSQGYSGNTIYF
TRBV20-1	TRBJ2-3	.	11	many	CSARDAHTQYF
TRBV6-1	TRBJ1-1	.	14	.	CASSPSGSQTEAFF
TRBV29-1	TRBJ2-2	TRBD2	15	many	CSVESGRDNTGELFF
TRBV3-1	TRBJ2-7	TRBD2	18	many	CASSQGVSSGALRYEQYF
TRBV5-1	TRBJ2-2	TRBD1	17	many	CASSLVWDRGPTGELFF
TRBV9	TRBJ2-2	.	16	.	CASSRRGTANTGELFF
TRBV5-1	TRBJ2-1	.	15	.	CASSTLLAGGNEQFF
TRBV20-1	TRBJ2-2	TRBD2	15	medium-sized	CSASSLAGNTGELFF
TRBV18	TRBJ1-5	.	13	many	CASSPTVSEPQHF
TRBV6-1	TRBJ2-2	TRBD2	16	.	CASLFWASGNTGELFF
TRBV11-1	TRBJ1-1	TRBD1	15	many	CASCATGQVNTEAFF
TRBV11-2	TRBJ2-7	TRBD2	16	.	CASSSQPTSGGGEQYF
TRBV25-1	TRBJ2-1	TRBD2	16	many	CASSDLAGGHYNEQFF
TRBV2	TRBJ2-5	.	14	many	CASTEVAARETQYF
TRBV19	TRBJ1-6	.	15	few	CASSSQGPSNSPLHF
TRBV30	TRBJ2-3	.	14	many	CAWSVLGAGDTQYF
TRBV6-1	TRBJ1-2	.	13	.	CASDEASYYGYTF
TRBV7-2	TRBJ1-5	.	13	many	CASSLMGDQPQHF
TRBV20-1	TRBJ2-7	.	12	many	CSAKLRGYEQYF
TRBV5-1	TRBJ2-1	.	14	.	CASSLDYSYNEQFF